Listed here is a single TCR beta chain. These data belong to a study of T cell changes during pregnancy in multiple sclerosis. The CDR3 has 15 amino acids. Germline CDR1 and CDR2: LGHNA and YSLEER. After removal of 4 bases from V and 3 bases from J, the junction contained 7 bases not matched to a gene. Repertoires were generated with immunoSEQ multiplex PCR, while TCRdb's copy carries only in-frame clones and drops some. The sample shows about 39,000 clones, about nine tenths of them seen only once. This TCR derives from a female donor in good health, enrolled as a control in a pregnancy study. This specimen consisted of CD4+ T cells from peripheral blood mononuclear cells, obtained after pregnancy. This chain connects TRBV4-3 to TRBJ2-3, with TRBD2 matching over 7 bases. The CDR3 spells CASSPSWRETDTQYF. In DNA form, the CDR3 reads TGCGCCAGCAGCCCGAGCTGGCGGGAGACAGATACGCAGTATTTT.